This record covers a single T cell receptor (beta chain). TCRdb analysed the RT-PCR reads with MiXCR anew, one entry per CDR3 protein. The sample has more than 550,000 distinct CDR3 sequences; about 14% are singletons. This receptor was taken from a female donor in good health, serving as a healthy control. The sequenced sample consisted of memory CD4+ T cells from blood.

CDR3 amino acids: CASSQRDGPIDKQYF. In nucleotides, the CDR3 is TGTGCCAGCAGCCAGCGGGACGGACCTATAGACAAGCAGTACTTC. This sequence joins TRBV7-6 and TRBJ2-7; 7 bases are shared with TRBD2. The trim removed 5 bases at V and 8 bases at J, leaving 15 bases unmatched. The germline V gene has CDR1 SGHVS and CDR2 FNYEAQ. The CDR3 loop spans 15 amino acids. The full variable domain, completed using reference TRBV7-6 and TRBJ2-7, is GAGVSQSPRYKVTKRGQDVALRCDPISGHVSLYWYRQALGQGPEFLTYFNYEAQQDKSGLPNDRFSAERPEGSISTLTIQRTEQRDSAMYRCASSQRDGPIDKQYFGPGTRLTVT.